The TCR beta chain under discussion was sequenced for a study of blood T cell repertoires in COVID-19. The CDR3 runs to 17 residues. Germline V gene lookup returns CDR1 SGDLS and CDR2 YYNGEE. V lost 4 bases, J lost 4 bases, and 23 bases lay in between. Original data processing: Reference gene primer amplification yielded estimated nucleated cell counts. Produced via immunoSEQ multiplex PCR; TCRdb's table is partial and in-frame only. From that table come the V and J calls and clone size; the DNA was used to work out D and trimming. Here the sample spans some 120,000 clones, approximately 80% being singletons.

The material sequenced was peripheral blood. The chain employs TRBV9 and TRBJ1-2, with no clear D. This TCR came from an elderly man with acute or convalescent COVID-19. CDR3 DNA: TGTGCCAGCAGCCCGACCGGTGCCGACACACCATTCTATGGCTACACCTTC. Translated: CASSPTGADTPFYGYTF.